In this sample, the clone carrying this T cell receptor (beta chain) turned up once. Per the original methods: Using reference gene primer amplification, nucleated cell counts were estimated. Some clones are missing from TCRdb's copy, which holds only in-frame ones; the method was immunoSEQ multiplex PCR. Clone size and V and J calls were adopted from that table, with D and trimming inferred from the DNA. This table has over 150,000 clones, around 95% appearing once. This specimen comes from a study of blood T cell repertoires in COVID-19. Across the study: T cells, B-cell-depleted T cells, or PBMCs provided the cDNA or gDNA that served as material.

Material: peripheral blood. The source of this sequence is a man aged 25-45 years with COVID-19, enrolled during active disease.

CDR3 in amino acids: CASSYQGMREKLFF. CDR3 DNA sequence: TGTGCCAGCAGTTATCAGGGGATGCGGGAAAAACTGTTTTTT. The chain carries TRBV6-5 and TRBJ1-4; perhaps TRBD1 as D (6 bases). The CDR3 runs to 14 residues. V gave up 3 bases and J gave up 8 bases, with 13 bases separating them. Germline V gene data show CDR1 as MNHEY and CDR2 as SVGAGI.